This T cell receptor beta chain comes out of a study of T-cell reconstitution after alpha-beta-depleted transplantation in children. In this sample, this clonotype turned up a few times. Its specificity is unknown. Unique molecular identifiers were built into the TCRbeta library. TCRdb fed the PCR reads into MiXCR, producing one record per CDR3 protein. The table includes about 830,000 distinct CDR3 sequences, roughly 15% detected once. Study outcomes and limitations: Expanded clones from the graft, numbering several hundred, reportedly supplied alpha-beta T cells about two months after transplant.

The germline V gene has CDR1 SGHKS and CDR2 YYEKEE (reference sequence). The CDR3 runs 15 residues. After removal of 1 base from V and 2 bases from J, the junction contained 6 bases not matched to a gene. This sequence originates from a male patient between 5 and 17 years old who had a stem cell transplant for acute lymphoblastic leukemia, so the T cells may come from the graft donor. This chain uses TRBV5-5 with TRBJ2-7; 7 bases agree with TRBD1. Here the sequenced sample was PBMCs, mostly from graft donor cells, taken 360 days after TCRalphabeta/CD19-depleted stem cell transplant. CDR3 loop: CASSLSNRGAYEQYF. CDR3 sequence (DNA): TGTGCCAGCAGCTTGAGTAACAGGGGCGCCTACGAGCAGTACTTC.